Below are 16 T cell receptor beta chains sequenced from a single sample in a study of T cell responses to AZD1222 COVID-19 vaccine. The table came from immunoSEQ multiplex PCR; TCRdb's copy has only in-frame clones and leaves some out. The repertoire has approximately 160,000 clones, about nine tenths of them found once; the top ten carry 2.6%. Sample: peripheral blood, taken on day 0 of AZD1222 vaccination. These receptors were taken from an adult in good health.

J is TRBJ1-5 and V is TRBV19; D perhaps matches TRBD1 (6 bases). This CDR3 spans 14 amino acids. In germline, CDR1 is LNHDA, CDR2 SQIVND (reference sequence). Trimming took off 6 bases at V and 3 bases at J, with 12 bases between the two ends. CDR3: CASRRGVDNQPQHF. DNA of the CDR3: TGTGCCAGTAGGAGGGGGGTAGACAATCAGCCCCAGCATTTT.

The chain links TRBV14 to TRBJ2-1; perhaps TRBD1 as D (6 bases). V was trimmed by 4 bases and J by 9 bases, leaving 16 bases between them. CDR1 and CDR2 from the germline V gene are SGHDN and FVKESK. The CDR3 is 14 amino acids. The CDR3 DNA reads TGTGCCAGCAGCCCGCTCGGGGTCAGGGGTGAGCAGTTCTTC. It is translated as CASSPLGVRGEQFF.

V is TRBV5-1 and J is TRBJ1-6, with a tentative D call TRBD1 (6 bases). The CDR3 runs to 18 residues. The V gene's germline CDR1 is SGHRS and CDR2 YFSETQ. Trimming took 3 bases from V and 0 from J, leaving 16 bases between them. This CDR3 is CASSWTDRSGSYNSPLHF. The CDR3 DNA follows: TGCGCCAGCAGCTGGACCGACAGGTCCGGCTCCTATAATTCACCCCTCCACTTT.

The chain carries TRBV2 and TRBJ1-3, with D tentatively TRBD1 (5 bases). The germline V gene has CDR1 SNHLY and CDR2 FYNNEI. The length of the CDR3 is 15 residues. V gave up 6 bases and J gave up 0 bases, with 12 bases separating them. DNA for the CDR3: TGTGCCAGCAGGCCCCCGGGGGTCTCTGGAAACACCATATATTTT. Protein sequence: CASRPPGVSGNTIYF.

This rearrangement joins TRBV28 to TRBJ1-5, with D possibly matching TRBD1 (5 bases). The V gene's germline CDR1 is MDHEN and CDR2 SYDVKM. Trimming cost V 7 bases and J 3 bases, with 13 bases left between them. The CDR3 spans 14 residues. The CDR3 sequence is CASTNGGINQPQHF. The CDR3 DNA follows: TGTGCCAGCACAAATGGGGGGATCAATCAGCCCCAGCATTTT.

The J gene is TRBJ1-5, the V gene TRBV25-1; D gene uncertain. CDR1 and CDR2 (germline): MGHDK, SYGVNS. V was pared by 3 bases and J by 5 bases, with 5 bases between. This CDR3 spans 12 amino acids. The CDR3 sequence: CASSDGYQPQHF. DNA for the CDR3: TGTGCCAGCAGTGACGGGTATCAGCCCCAGCATTTT.

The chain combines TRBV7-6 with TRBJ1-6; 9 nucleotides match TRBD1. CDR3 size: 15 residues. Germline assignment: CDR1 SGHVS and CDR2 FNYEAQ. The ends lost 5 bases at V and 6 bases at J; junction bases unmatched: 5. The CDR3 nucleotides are TGTGCCAGCAGCGTCGGGGACAGGGCTAATTCACCCCTCCACTTT. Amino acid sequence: CASSVGDRANSPLHF. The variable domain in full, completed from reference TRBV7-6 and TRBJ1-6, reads GAGVSQSPRYKVTKRGQDVALRCDPISGHVSLYWYRQALGQGPEFLTYFNYEAQQDKSGLPNDRFSAERPEGSISTLTIQRTEQRDSAMYRCASSVGDRANSPLHFGNGTRLTVT.

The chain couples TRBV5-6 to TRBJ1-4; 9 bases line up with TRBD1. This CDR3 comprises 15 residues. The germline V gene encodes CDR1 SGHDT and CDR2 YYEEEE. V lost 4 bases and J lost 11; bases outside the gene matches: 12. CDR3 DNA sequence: TGTGCCAGCAGCCTAGGACAGGGGACGATGGCGAAACTGTTTTTT. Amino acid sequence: CASSLGQGTMAKLFF.

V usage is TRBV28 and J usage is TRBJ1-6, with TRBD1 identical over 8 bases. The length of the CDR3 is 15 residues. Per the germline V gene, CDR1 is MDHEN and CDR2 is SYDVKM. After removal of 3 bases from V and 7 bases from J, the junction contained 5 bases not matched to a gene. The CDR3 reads CASSFAGTGNSPLHF. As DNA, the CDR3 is TGTGCCAGCAGTTTCGCCGGGACAGGCAATTCACCCCTCCACTTT.

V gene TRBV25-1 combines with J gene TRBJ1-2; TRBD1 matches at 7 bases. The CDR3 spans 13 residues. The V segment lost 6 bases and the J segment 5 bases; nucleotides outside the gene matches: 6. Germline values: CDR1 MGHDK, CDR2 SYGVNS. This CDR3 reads CASRNGQVYGYTF. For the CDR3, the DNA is TGTGCCAGCAGGAACGGACAGGTTTATGGCTACACCTTC.

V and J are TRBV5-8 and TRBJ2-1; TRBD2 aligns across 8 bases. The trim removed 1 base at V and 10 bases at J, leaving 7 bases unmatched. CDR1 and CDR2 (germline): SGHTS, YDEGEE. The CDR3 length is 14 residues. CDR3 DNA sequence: TGTGCCAGCAGCTTGCAACCAGCGGGAGCCGAGCAGTTCTTC. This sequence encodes CASSLQPAGAEQFF.

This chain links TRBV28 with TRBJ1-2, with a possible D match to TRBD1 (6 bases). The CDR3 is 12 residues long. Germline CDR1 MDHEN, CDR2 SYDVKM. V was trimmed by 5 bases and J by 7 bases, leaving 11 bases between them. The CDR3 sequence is CASSITGFGYTF. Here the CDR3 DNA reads TGTGCCAGCAGTATAACAGGGTTTGGCTACACCTTC.

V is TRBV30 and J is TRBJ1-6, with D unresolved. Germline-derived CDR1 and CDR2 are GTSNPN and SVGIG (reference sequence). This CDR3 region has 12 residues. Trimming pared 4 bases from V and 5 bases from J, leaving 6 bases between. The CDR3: CAWNRDNSPLHF. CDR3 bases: TGTGCCTGGAACAGAGATAATTCACCCCTCCACTTT.

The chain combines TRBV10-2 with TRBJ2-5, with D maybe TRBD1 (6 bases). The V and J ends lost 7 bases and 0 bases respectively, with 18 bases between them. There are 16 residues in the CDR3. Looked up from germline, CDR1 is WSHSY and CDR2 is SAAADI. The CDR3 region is CASKSQGAGYQETQYF. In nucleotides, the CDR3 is TGCGCCAGCAAATCACAGGGAGCCGGTTACCAAGAGACCCAGTACTTC.

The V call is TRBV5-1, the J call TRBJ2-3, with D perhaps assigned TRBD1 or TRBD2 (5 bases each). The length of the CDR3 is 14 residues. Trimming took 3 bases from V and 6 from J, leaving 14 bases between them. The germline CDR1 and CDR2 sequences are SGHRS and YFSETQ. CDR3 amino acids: CASSSTGRKDTQYF. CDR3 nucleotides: TGCGCCAGCAGCTCGACGGGACGTAAGGATACGCAGTATTTT.

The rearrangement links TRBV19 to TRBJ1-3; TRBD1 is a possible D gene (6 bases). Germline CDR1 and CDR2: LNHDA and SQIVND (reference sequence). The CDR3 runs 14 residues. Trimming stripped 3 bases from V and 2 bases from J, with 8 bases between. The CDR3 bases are TGTGCCAGTAGTATCGAGGGGGCTGGAAACACCATATATTTT. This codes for CASSIEGAGNTIYF.